These 26 T cell receptor beta chains were sequenced from one sample in a study of blood T cell repertoires in COVID-19. TCRdb keeps only in-frame clones here, not all; method: immunoSEQ multiplex PCR. The data contain some 250,000 clones, approximately 80% of them singletons. The sample comprised PBMCs or T cells enriched from blood (not recorded which). The receptors stem from a man aged 40-50 years who had recovered from COVID-19.

The chain couples TRBV28 to TRBJ2-3, with 9 bases identical to TRBD2. The CDR3 covers 15 residues. The germline V gene has CDR1 MDHEN and CDR2 SYDVKM. The V gene end was trimmed by 5 bases and the J gene end by 5 bases; junction bases not matched to a gene: 8. DNA for the CDR3: TGTGCCAGCAGTCCCGGCGGGACTAGCCAAGATACGCAGTATTTT. Translated: CASSPGGTSQDTQYF.

The chain links TRBV3-1 (or the pseudogene TRBV3-2) to TRBJ1-1, with unresolved D. CDR1 is LGHDT and CDR2 is YNNKEL in the germline V gene (reference sequence). Deletions cut 5 bases from V and 5 bases from J, with 9 bases between. There are 12 residues in the CDR3. The CDR3 is CASSSSLTEAFF. The CDR3 DNA reads as TGTGCCAGCAGCTCGAGTCTAACTGAAGCTTTCTTT.

In DNA, the CDR3 is TGTGCCAGCAGCTCCCGTCCGGCAGGGTTGGTCACTGAAGCTTTCTTT. It translates to CASSSRPAGLVTEAFF. This chain joins TRBV3-1 (or the pseudogene TRBV3-2) and TRBJ1-1; a weak D match, TRBD1 (5 bases). The CDR3 runs to 16 residues. Trimming shortened V by 5 bases and J by 4 bases, and 20 bases separated the two germline ends. Germline CDR1 LGHDT, CDR2 YNNKEL (reference sequence).

This clone was counted only a few times. The J gene is TRBJ2-1, the V gene TRBV6-5; TRBD1 might be the D (6 bases). This CDR3 contains 14 residues. The germline V gene has CDR1 MNHEY and CDR2 SVGAGI. The germline V and J ends were trimmed by 5 bases and 0 bases, with 8 bases remaining between them. The CDR3 DNA follows: TGTGCCAGCAGTCCCAGGGGCTCCTACAATGAGCAGTTCTTC. This gives the protein CASSPRGSYNEQFF.

This clone was seen only a few times. The V gene is TRBV5-4, the J gene TRBJ2-7, with TRBD1 identical over 7 bases. The CDR3 extends over 15 amino acids. CDR1 SGHNT and CDR2 YYREEE come from the germline V gene (reference sequence). The trim removed 4 bases at V and 4 bases at J, leaving 11 bases unmatched. CDR3 in amino acids: CASSPHTGAPYEQYF. The CDR3 nucleotides read TGTGCCAGCAGCCCCCATACAGGGGCCCCTTACGAGCAGTACTTC.

The CDR3 DNA is TGTGCCAGCTCATTTCGACAGGGGGCCGGGGAGCTGTTTTTT. It translates to CASSFRQGAGELFF. The rearrangement links TRBV18 to TRBJ2-2, with 9 bases fitting TRBD1. Germline V gene sequence: CDR1 KGHSH, CDR2 LQKENI. The junction had 4 bases not matched to a gene; V was cut back by 5 bases and J by 6 bases. The length of the CDR3 is 14 residues.

This chain uses TRBV28 with TRBJ2-7, with D possibly being TRBD2 (6 bases). The CDR3 length is 15 residues. V lost 7 bases to trimming and J lost 2 bases, with 18 bases between them. Germline CDR1 MDHEN, CDR2 SYDVKM. The CDR3 DNA reads TGTGCCAGCACCCCCTCATGGCGCGGGGCCTACGAGCAGTACTTC. Protein sequence: CASTPSWRGAYEQYF.

To note about this clone: At one of its ends the junction is not consistent with the germline gene, which may arise from a read error. This chain joins TRBV10-3 and TRBJ2-1, with D possibly being TRBD2 (5 bases). Germline V CDR1 and CDR2: ENHRY, SYGVKD. The CDR3 totals 13 residues. The CDR3 nucleotides are TGTGCCATCAACGGGATCTCCGACAATGAGCAGTTCTTC. It encodes CAINGISDNEQFF.

The table lists this clone with a count of one. V and J are TRBV7-8 and TRBJ1-1; 8 bases are shared with TRBD1. The CDR3 is 15 residues long. V lost 3 bases to trimming and J lost 5 bases; unmatched junction nucleotides: 8. Per the germline V gene, CDR1 is SGHVS and CDR2 is FQNEAQ. DNA of the CDR3: TGTGCCAGCAGCTTCATACAGGGGGTGGGAACTGAAGCTTTCTTT. Translated: CASSFIQGVGTEAFF.

The chain is built from TRBV6-2 or TRBV6-3 and TRBJ2-7, with TRBD1 matching over 8 bases. V lost 5 bases, J lost 7 bases, and 4 bases stayed unmatched. The CDR3 runs to 12 residues. Germline V gene data show CDR1 as MNHEY and CDR2 as SVGEGT. The CDR3 loop reads CASSRTGREQYF. The CDR3, as DNA: TGTGCCAGCAGTCGGACAGGGAGGGAGCAGTACTTC.

The chain combines TRBV7-3 with TRBJ2-2; 13 nucleotides line up with TRBD2. CDR3 length: 18 amino acids. The V gene's germline CDR1 is SGHTA and CDR2 FQGTGA. Unmatched junction bases numbered 7, after V lost 5 bases and J lost 1 base. CDR3 DNA: TGTGCCAGCAGCGCGAAGGGACTAGCGGGGATGAACACCGGGGAGCTGTTTTTT. Amino acids: CASSAKGLAGMNTGELFF.

On this clone itself: Other DNA sequences of this sample code for an identical CDR3. The CDR3 region is CASSRDSNYGYTF. The CDR3 nucleotides read TGTGCCAGCAGCCGGGACAGTAACTATGGCTACACCTTC. The chain uses TRBV6-5 and TRBJ1-2; 7 nucleotides agree with TRBD1. The CDR3 runs 13 residues. V lost 6 bases, J lost 1 base, and 2 bases stayed unmatched. The germline CDR1 and CDR2 sequences are MNHEY and SVGAGI.

This clone was seen a handful of times. The chain links TRBV9 to TRBJ2-6; the D is unclear. The CDR3 has 16 amino acids. V was pared by 4 bases and J by 0 bases, with 11 bases between. Germline assignment: CDR1 SGDLS and CDR2 YYNGEE. CDR3 coding DNA: TGTGCCAGCAGCTTCGGCGGTAACTCTGGGGCCAACGTCCTGACTTTC. Translation gives CASSFGGNSGANVLTF. The full variable domain, completed using reference TRBV9 and TRBJ2-6, is DSGVTQTPKHLITATGQRVTLRCSPRSGDLSVYWYQQSLDQGLQFLIQYYNGEERAKGNILERFSAQQFPDLHSELNLSSLELGDSALYFCASSFGGNSGANVLTFGAGSRLTVL.

The chain employs TRBV5-1 and TRBJ2-7; D call uncertain. In germline, CDR1 is SGHRS, CDR2 YFSETQ. Trimming shortened V by 5 bases and J by 3 bases, and 6 bases separated the two germline ends. The CDR3 length is 11 residues. The CDR3 sequence: CASSGNYEQYF. The CDR3, as DNA: TGCGCCAGCAGTGGCAACTACGAGCAGTACTTC.

V usage is TRBV14 and J usage is TRBJ2-1, with D possibly being TRBD1 (6 bases). CDR3 length equals 16 residues. The V gene lost 1 base and the J gene lost 1 base, with 11 bases spanning the gap. Germline V gene sequence: CDR1 SGHDN, CDR2 FVKESK. The CDR3 DNA reads as TGTGCCAGCAGCCAAGCAAAGGGGGTGTCCTACAATGAGCAGTTCTTC. Its protein is CASSQAKGVSYNEQFF.

The chain links TRBV7-9 to TRBJ1-5; D ambiguous. The length of the CDR3 is 12 residues. Trimming removed 3 bases at V and 9 bases at J, with 9 bases between. CDR1 and CDR2 from the germline V gene are SEHNR and FQNEAQ (reference sequence). This chain's CDR3 is CASSLGGRPQHF. The CDR3 DNA reads as TGTGCCAGCAGCTTGGGCGGGAGGCCCCAGCATTTT.

V and J are TRBV7-9 and TRBJ2-2; no firm D call. The CDR3 spans 14 residues. Germline V gene data show CDR1 as SEHNR and CDR2 as FQNEAQ (reference sequence). Trimming left V 2 bases short and J 4 bases short, with 8 bases between. The CDR3 DNA follows: TGTGCCAGCAGCTTAAGTACGGGCACCGGGGAGCTGTTTTTT. Translating it yields CASSLSTGTGELFF.

The chain couples TRBV4-1 to TRBJ2-7; 8 nucleotides align to TRBD1. CDR1 is MGHRA, CDR2 YSYEKL, per germline. The V segment lost 1 base and the J segment 5 bases; nucleotides outside the gene matches: 7. The CDR3 consists of 15 residues. CDR3: CASSQGTGNGHEQYF. Here the CDR3 DNA reads TGCGCCAGCAGCCAAGGGACAGGGAACGGTCACGAGCAGTACTTC.

V usage is TRBV30 and J usage is TRBJ1-4; TRBD1 matches at 8 bases. Germline V lookup: CDR1 GTSNPN, CDR2 SVGIG (reference sequence). V lost 2 bases to trimming and J lost 7 bases; unmatched junction nucleotides: 3. The CDR3 has 13 amino acids. The CDR3 loop is CAWSSTGVEKLFF. The CDR3 DNA sequence: TGTGCCTGGAGTTCGACAGGGGTTGAAAAACTGTTTTTT. The full variable domain, in which reference TRBV30 and TRBJ1-4 provide the parts outside the CDR3, is SQTIHQWPATLVQPVGSPLSLECTVEGTSNPNLYWYRQAAGRGLQLLFYSVGIGQISSEVPQNLSASRPQDRQFILSSKKLLLSDSGFYLCAWSSTGVEKLFFGSGTQLSVL.

V gene TRBV5-6 combines with J gene TRBJ1-2; D is unclear. This CDR3 is built from 15 residues. Trimming shortened V by 0 bases and J by 2 bases, and 11 bases separated the two germline ends. The germline CDR1 and CDR2 sequences are SGHDT and YYEEEE. CDR3 in amino acids: CASSLAPGYNYGYTF. As DNA, the CDR3 is TGTGCCAGCAGCTTGGCTCCGGGATACAACTATGGCTACACCTTC.

The genes are TRBV7-9 and TRBJ2-1; 9 bases align to TRBD2. Trimming took 3 bases from V and 8 from J; bases not matched to a gene: 8. The CDR3 totals 15 residues. CDR1 and CDR2 (germline): SEHNR, FQNEAQ (reference sequence). The CDR3 region is CASSFGLAGAHEQFF. CDR3 DNA: TGTGCCAGCAGCTTCGGGTTAGCGGGGGCGCATGAGCAGTTCTTC.

The chain has TRBV6-5 and TRBJ1-1; D gene uncertain. Per germline, CDR1 MNHEY and CDR2 SVGAGI. Trimming cost V 2 bases and J 4 bases, with 8 bases left between them. The CDR3 covers 13 residues. CDR3 in DNA: TGTGCCAGCAGTTACGCGTTGCGCACTGAAGCTTTCTTT. This translates into CASSYALRTEAFF.

V is TRBV5-4 and J is TRBJ2-7, with D possibly matching TRBD1 (5 bases). Trimming removed 4 bases from V and 0 bases from J, with 14 bases in between. The CDR3 sequence is 15 residues long. From germline, CDR1 is SGHNT and CDR2 YYREEE (reference sequence). CDR3 residues: CASSRAETASYEQYF. The CDR3 DNA reads TGTGCCAGCAGCCGAGCCGAGACAGCCTCCTACGAGCAGTACTTC.

The chain combines TRBV11-3 with TRBJ2-7, with TRBD1 as a possible D gene (7 bases). CDR1 SGHNT and CDR2 YENEEA come from the germline V gene. Trimming took 6 bases from V and 0 from J, leaving 12 bases between them. The CDR3 contains 14 residues. The DNA for the CDR3 is TGTGCCAGCAGTCCAGGGGGGAGCTCCTACGAGCAGTACTTC. Residues: CASSPGGSSYEQYF.

This clone was found once. The rearrangement joins TRBV4-2 to TRBJ1-2; a weak D match, TRBD1 (6 bases). V was trimmed by 6 bases and J by 4 bases, leaving 15 bases between them. CDR1 and CDR2 (germline): LGHNA, YNFKEQ. The CDR3 sequence is 14 residues long. CDR3 DNA sequence: TGTGCCAGCAGACCGAGAGGGGGTACCTATGGCTACACCTTC. Amino acid sequence: CASRPRGGTYGYTF.

This chain uses TRBV18 with TRBJ1-4; D possibly corresponds to TRBD1 (5 bases). V was shortened by 3 bases and J by 7 bases, with 9 bases between the two germline ends. CDR1 is KGHSH, CDR2 LQKENI, per germline. The CDR3 covers 13 residues. CDR3 bases: TGTGCCAGCTCACCGGGGCCCCCTGAAAAACTGTTTTTT. It translates to CASSPGPPEKLFF.